The clone carrying this T cell receptor beta chain showed up just a few times. The antigen remains unidentified. The same CDR3 also results from other DNA sequences found in this sample. The data were taken from a study of T cell responses to AZD1222 COVID-19 vaccine. Overall study results and limits: Vaccine-associated CD4 TCRs spanned spike, dominant at 160-218 and 743-854. Most donors were white British, females outnumbered males, and clonal diversity was possibly underestimated. Reportedly, nearly half the spike-specific TCRs target unmutated variant regions.

Some clones are missing from TCRdb's copy, which holds only in-frame ones; the method was immunoSEQ multiplex PCR. This table holds around 70,000 clones, about four fifths found once. Germline V lookup: CDR1 LGHDT, CDR2 YNNKEL (reference sequence). Trimming removed 3 bases at V and 6 bases at J, with 9 bases between. The CDR3 length is 13 residues. The sequence came from an adult in good health. J is TRBJ1-5 and V is TRBV3-1 (or the pseudogene TRBV3-2), with D unclear. Here the sequenced sample was peripheral blood, taken on day 0 of MenACWY control vaccination. CDR3 sequence (DNA): TGTGCCAGCAGCCAGAGGGTGGGTCAGCCCCAGCATTTT. Translating gives CASSQRVGQPQHF.